This is a list of T cell receptor beta chains from one sample in a study of blood T cell repertoires in COVID-19. Sequencing used immunoSEQ multiplex PCR; TCRdb keeps in-frame clones, though not all of them. Among about 190,000 clones listed, less than 85% were seen once. Sequenced sample: peripheral blood. Receptor source: a woman of 80 years or more with active or convalescent COVID-19. The CDR3 runs from the conserved cysteine through the conserved F or W. A D gene is named only where the DNA matches it firmly. Size is stated for part of the rows, as once, few or many counts, or as a class when the clone is expanded.

clone_size	v_call	d_call	j_call	cdr3_nt	cdr3_aa
-	TRBV2	-	TRBJ2-5	TGTGCCAGCAGTGAACGGGAGACCCAGTACTTC	CASSERETQYF
-	TRBV19	-	TRBJ1-2	TGTGCCAGTAAGCTGCAGGGAGGGTATGGCTACACCTTC	CASKLQGGYGYTF
-	TRBV19	TRBD1	TRBJ1-1	TGTGCCAGTATGGGACAGTTGAACACTGAAGCTTTCTTT	CASMGQLNTEAFF
-	TRBV29-1	TRBD2	TRBJ2-1	TGCAGCGTTACCCTGGCCGGGGGGTATTACAATGAGCAGTTCTTC	CSVTLAGGYYNEQFF
once	TRBV19	-	TRBJ1-3	TGTGCCAGTGCCGTGGGGGGATCTGGAAACACCATATATTTT	CASAVGGSGNTIYF
-	TRBV6-4	TRBD2	TRBJ2-2	TGTGCCAGCAGTGACGGGCTGGCGGGAGTACGGACCGGGGAGCTGTTTTTT	CASSDGLAGVRTGELFF
-	TRBV10-3	TRBD1	TRBJ2-3	TGTGCCACCGCAAGGGGACAGGGGACAGATACGCAGTATTTT	CATARGQGTDTQYF
-	TRBV29-1	-	TRBJ1-2	TGCAGCGTTGGTGAACTGAGCTATGGCTACACCTTC	CSVGELSYGYTF
few	TRBV24-1	-	TRBJ1-2	TGTGCCACCAGTGATGTAATATGGAGGGGACTCTTC	CATSDVIWRGLF
once	TRBV19	TRBD1	TRBJ1-5	TGTGCCAGTAGTAGACGACAGGGAAGCAATCAGCCCCAGCATTTT	CASSRRQGSNQPQHF
once	TRBV5-6	TRBD1	TRBJ1-4	TGTGCCAGCAGCATGAGACAGGGACGGTATGAAAAACTGTTTTTT	CASSMRQGRYEKLFF
-	TRBV2	-	TRBJ1-5	TGTGCCAGCAGTCGACAAGGGGCTGGACAGCCCCAGCATTTT	CASSRQGAGQPQHF
-	TRBV19	TRBD2	TRBJ2-3	TGTGCCAGTAGTGCCCTAGCGGTCGGCACAGATACGCAGTATTTT	CASSALAVGTDTQYF
-	TRBV19	-	TRBJ1-4	TGTGCCAGTAGTACTAACTGGGGGGCTAATGAAAAACTGTTTTTT	CASSTNWGANEKLFF
few	TRBV9	TRBD2	TRBJ2-5	TGTGCCAGCAGCAAGGGGCGGGAGAGGGAGACCCAGTACTTC	CASSKGRERETQYF
-	TRBV7-9	TRBD1	TRBJ1-3	TGTGCCAGCAGCCGGACAGGGCGTTCTGGAAACACCATATATTTT	CASSRTGRSGNTIYF
-	TRBV28	-	TRBJ1-1	TGTGCCAGCAGTTTAGGGCAGGGGACCCAAGCTTTCTTT	CASSLGQGTQAFF
few	TRBV19	-	TRBJ1-1	TGTGCCAGTAGCCCCAAGGGGGGGGGTAGTAATGAAGCTTTCTTT	CASSPKGGGSNEAFF
-	TRBV5-4	TRBD2	TRBJ2-7	TGTGCCAGCAGCTTTAGCGGGGGGGCCTACGAGCAGTACTTC	CASSFSGGAYEQYF
once	TRBV29-1	TRBD2	TRBJ2-6	TGCAGCGTTGAAGATTCGATGGGAGGGTCGGCTGGGGCCAACGTCCTGACTTTC	CSVEDSMGGSAGANVLTF
few	TRBV2	-	TRBJ1-2	TGTGCCAGCAGAGACACTGGCCTGTCGAGCTACACCTTC	CASRDTGLSSYTF
-	TRBV18	-	TRBJ2-7	TGTGCCAGCTCATCGGACAGTGTTTTCTCCTACGAGCAGTACTTC	CASSSDSVFSYEQYF
-	TRBV6-4	-	TRBJ1-2	TGTGCCAGCAGTGACTCCCCGCTACCTAAGAACTATGGCTACACCTTC	CASSDSPLPKNYGYTF
once	TRBV7-3	-	TRBJ2-5	TGTGCCAGCAGCTCGGACTACCTCCAAGAGACCCAGTACTTC	CASSSDYLQETQYF
-	TRBV10-3	TRBD1	TRBJ1-3	TGTGCCATCAGTAAGACAGGGCGGGACACCATATATTTT	CAISKTGRDTIYF
few	TRBV3-1/TRBV3-2	-	TRBJ1-2	TGTGCCAGCAGCCAAGATGGGGCGAGCTATGGCTACACCTTC	CASSQDGASYGYTF
-	TRBV15	-	TRBJ2-2	TGTGCCACCAGCAGGACAGCGAACACCGGGGAGCTGTTTTTT	CATSRTANTGELFF
-	TRBV4-1	-	TRBJ1-2	TGCGCCAGCAGCCAAGGTCCCCCCCGGGACTTAAAAGGGGGCTACACCTTC	CASSQGPPRDLKGGYTF
-	TRBV25-1	-	TRBJ2-2	TGTGCCAGCAGTGGGTGGACACCGAACACCGGGGAGCTGTTTTTT	CASSGWTPNTGELFF
-	TRBV3-1/TRBV3-2	-	TRBJ1-4	TGTGCCAGCAGCCATACAGGCAAAAAACTGTTTTTT	CASSHTGKKLFF
-	TRBV11-2	TRBD1	TRBJ2-7	TGTGCCAGCAGCCCAGTAAGCCCTTGGGACAGGGGCTACGAGCAGTACTTC	CASSPVSPWDRGYEQYF
-	TRBV10-3	TRBD1	TRBJ1-1	TGTGCCATCAGGCGACAGGGGGCCCTGAACACTGAAGCTTTCTTT	CAIRRQGALNTEAFF
-	TRBV6-5	-	TRBJ1-1	TGTGCCAGCAGGAGCAGGCCCGCAAGGGGCACTGAAGCTTTCTTT	CASRSRPARGTEAFF
-	TRBV24-1	-	TRBJ1-5	TGTGCCACCAGTGACTCCACGCGGGAGTTCAATCAGCCCCAGCATTTT	CATSDSTREFNQPQHF
-	TRBV7-3	TRBD1	TRBJ1-6	TGTGCCAGCAGCGCAGGGGGCCGGTCACCCCTCCACTTT	CASSAGGRSPLHF
-	TRBV6-6	TRBD2	TRBJ2-1	TGTGCCAGCAGTTACGTGGTAGCGGGAGGGTTTGAGCAGTTCTTC	CASSYVVAGGFEQFF
-	TRBV7-9	TRBD1	TRBJ1-4	TGTGCCAGCAGCTTCCCGACAGGGTCGAATGAAAAACTGTTTTTT	CASSFPTGSNEKLFF
few	TRBV6-6	TRBD1	TRBJ1-5	TGTGCCAGCAGTCGAGGACAGGGGAACAATCAGCCCCAGCATTTT	CASSRGQGNNQPQHF
-	TRBV7-3	TRBD2	TRBJ2-1	TGTGCCAGCAGCTTGAACAACCCGGGACTAGCGGGAGGGCCGGGTGAGCAGTTCTTC	CASSLNNPGLAGGPGEQFF
-	TRBV3-1/TRBV3-2	TRBD1	TRBJ2-4	TGTGCCAGCAGCCAAGACAGGGGGCTAGGGGGTGACAAAAACATTCAGTACTTC	CASSQDRGLGGDKNIQYF
-	TRBV7-8	TRBD1	TRBJ1-1	TGTGCCAGCAGCTGGAGCGGACAGGCGGACACTGAAGCTTTCTTT	CASSWSGQADTEAFF
-	TRBV5-4	-	TRBJ2-1	TGTGCCAGCAGCCCAAGGGGACTTAGCGCAGGTGAGCAGTTCTTC	CASSPRGLSAGEQFF
-	TRBV28	TRBD1	TRBJ2-4	TGTGCCAGCAGTACCGGGACAGGGGTTGAAAACATTCAGTACTTC	CASSTGTGVENIQYF
-	TRBV2	-	TRBJ1-2	TGTGCCAGCAGTGAAAATCTTCCTGTGACCTTC	CASSENLPVTF
-	TRBV5-1	TRBD1	TRBJ2-7	TGCGCCAGCAGCTTGGACAGGGGATACGAGCAGTACTTC	CASSLDRGYEQYF
-	TRBV5-4	-	TRBJ2-7	TGTGCCAGCAGCCCAAGAGGGGGAAGCTCCTACGAGCAGTACTTC	CASSPRGGSSYEQYF